The clone carrying this T cell receptor beta chain was counted a single time. The V end was cut by 3 bases, the J end by 4 bases, with 9 bases between. CDR3 length: 13 residues. The sample originates from a study of blood T cell repertoires in COVID-19. Study at large: The study drew acute and convalescent COVID-19 samples from the United States, Italy and Spain.

Ages ranged from roughly 18 to 95 years, with residence in around 24 US areas. Symptom resolution, clearance, or two negative PCRs marked donors in Cohort 3 as recovered. As handled by the study authors: Reference gene primer amplification gave nucleated cell count estimates. Libraries were prepared by immunoSEQ multiplex PCR; TCRdb keeps only in-frame clonotypes and omits some of them. The V and J calls and clone size were taken over from that table, and D and trimming were inferred from the DNA. The sample lists 150,000 or so clones, roughly 83% occurring once. Material for sequencing was PBMCs or T cells enriched from blood (not recorded which). This rearrangement joins TRBV12-3 or TRBV12-4 to TRBJ1-1; TRBD1 is a possible D gene (6 bases). This sequence originates from a man aged 45 to 65 who had recovered from COVID-19. For the CDR3, the DNA is TGTGCCAGCAGTTTTACACAGGGCACTGAAGCTTTCTTT. The encoded protein is CASSFTQGTEAFF.